Listed here are 5 T cell receptor beta chains from one sample, sequenced in a study of shared clonotypes between healthy human individuals. Measured with immunoSEQ multiplex PCR; TCRdb has only the in-frame clones, and not every one. The profile shows over a million clones, roughly 96% of them singletons. Sequencing was done on a sample of naive CD4+ T cells sorted from blood. The subset was: CD45RA+ positively selected. These receptors were collected from a man aged 25 to 40 in good health.

The chain combines TRBV10-1 with TRBJ2-1; TRBD1 is a possible D gene (6 bases). The V gene's germline CDR1 is WNHNN and CDR2 SYGVQD (reference sequence). The CDR3 totals 13 residues. With 3 bases removed from V and 6 bases from J, the gap between germline ends came to 9 bases. The CDR3 DNA is TGCGCCAGCAGTGACGTGGGGGCCAATGAGCAGTTCTTC. Amino acids: CASSDVGANEQFF.

The V gene is TRBV7-9, the J gene TRBJ1-1; 11 positions match TRBD1. J was trimmed by 4 bases and V by 2 bases; bases with no gene match: 12. The CDR3 loop spans 18 amino acids. Looked up from germline, CDR1 is SEHNR and CDR2 is FQNEAQ (reference sequence). The CDR3 here is CASSLSLLGQGASTEAFF. The CDR3 DNA reads as TGTGCCAGCAGCTTATCCCTCCTTGGACAGGGGGCGAGCACTGAAGCTTTCTTT.

The chain joins TRBV7-2 to TRBJ2-7; 8 bases fit TRBD1. J gave up 2 bases and V 6 bases, and 3 bases lay outside the gene matches. The CDR3 sequence is 13 residues long. Germline values: CDR1 SGHTA, CDR2 FQGNSA. The CDR3 here is CASSTDRAYEQYF. The CDR3 DNA is TGTGCCAGCAGTACGGACAGGGCCTACGAGCAGTACTTC.

The count of this clone is one. The chain combines TRBV30 with TRBJ2-4, with TRBD2 matching over 7 bases. Germline CDR1 reads GTSNPN; CDR2 reads SVGIG (reference sequence). Trimming cost V 1 base and J 0 bases; bases outside gene matches: 9. CDR3 length: 17 amino acids. The CDR3 here is CAWSEGLFQLAKNIQYF. The CDR3 region has the DNA TGTGCCTGGAGTGAGGGACTATTCCAGTTAGCCAAAAACATTCAGTACTTC.

The CDR3 loop is CARLWTEETQYF. CDR3 bases: TGCGCCCGCTTATGGACAGAAGAGACCCAGTACTTC. The genes are TRBV5-1 and TRBJ2-5, with a possible D match to TRBD1 (6 bases). Per the germline V gene, CDR1 is SGHRS and CDR2 is YFSETQ. The CDR3 is 12 amino acids. Trimming took off 10 bases at V and 3 bases at J, with 13 bases between the two ends.